One and the same sample provided the 24 T cell receptor beta chains below, sequenced in a study of blood T cell repertoires in COVID-19. The table came from immunoSEQ multiplex PCR; TCRdb's copy has only in-frame clones and leaves some out. The sample yields around 620,000 clones, approximately 90% seen once. Sample: peripheral blood. The receptors shown here come from a woman under 30 with acute or convalescent COVID-19.

V usage is TRBV7-2 and J usage is TRBJ2-2; D is unclear. Germline lookup yields CDR1 SGHTA and CDR2 FQGNSA. V was trimmed by 3 bases and J by 0 bases, leaving 11 bases between them. The CDR3 length is 16 residues. CDR3 protein: CASSFIASSNTGELFF. In DNA form, the CDR3 reads TGTGCCAGCAGCTTTATTGCGAGTTCGAACACCGGGGAGCTGTTTTTT.

This clone was counted once. The genes are TRBV9 and TRBJ2-3, with 7 bases fitting TRBD2. Germline V lookup: CDR1 SGDLS, CDR2 YYNGEE. This CDR3 is 16 amino acids long. V shed 0 bases, J shed 2 bases, and the junction held 6 bases outside the gene matches. CDR3 sequence reads: CASSVGAGVTTDTQYF. The CDR3 coding sequence is TGTGCCAGCAGCGTAGGGGCGGGGGTTACCACAGATACGCAGTATTTT.

This chain links TRBV9 with TRBJ1-2; D perhaps matches TRBD1 (6 bases). This CDR3 has 14 amino acids. Per germline, CDR1 SGDLS and CDR2 YYNGEE. Trimming pared 0 bases from V and 4 bases from J, leaving 10 bases between. The CDR3 nucleotides read TGTGCCAGCAGCGTAGAATGGGGGCCCTATGGCTACACCTTC. It codes for CASSVEWGPYGYTF.

The gene calls are TRBV6-1 and TRBJ1-2; D remains ambiguous. The CDR3 loop spans 14 amino acids. In germline, CDR1 is MNHNS, CDR2 SASEGT. With 3 bases removed from V and 4 bases from J, the gap between germline ends came to 12 bases. CDR3 DNA: TGTGCCAGCAGTGACCTATCCCCCTCCTATGGCTACACCTTC. Residues: CASSDLSPSYGYTF.

The rearrangement joins TRBV28 to TRBJ2-7; a weak D match, TRBD2 (5 bases). The germline CDR1 and CDR2 sequences are MDHEN and SYDVKM. V lost 6 bases and J lost 1, with 16 bases in between. This CDR3 region has 15 residues. The CDR3 region is CASRGGGSGSYEQYF. CDR3 sequence (DNA): TGTGCCAGCAGGGGTGGAGGTTCTGGGTCCTACGAGCAGTACTTC.

J is TRBJ2-7 and V is TRBV6-4; possible D gene TRBD1, 5 bases. Trimming removed 0 bases at V and 6 bases at J, with 9 bases between. The CDR3 is 13 residues long. From germline, CDR1 is MRHNA and CDR2 SNTAGT. The chain's CDR3 is CASSDSRGTEQYF. The CDR3 region has the DNA TGTGCCAGCAGTGACTCTAGGGGTACCGAGCAGTACTTC.

The table lists this clone with a count of one. The chain joins TRBV19 to TRBJ2-7; TRBD1 matches 10 bases. CDR3 length: 16 amino acids. Looked up from germline, CDR1 is LNHDA and CDR2 is SQIVND (reference sequence). Unmatched junction bases numbered 7, after V lost 3 bases and J lost 2 bases. The CDR3 DNA follows: TGTGCCAGTAGTATCGCAACCGGGACAGGGGCCTACGAGCAGTACTTC. Translation: CASSIATGTGAYEQYF.

V is TRBV3-1 (or the pseudogene TRBV3-2) and J is TRBJ2-6, with 10 bases identical to TRBD1. The V gene's germline CDR1 is LGHDT and CDR2 YNNKEL (reference sequence). The CDR3 contains 19 residues. V dropped 4 bases and J dropped 1; count of bases not matched to a gene: 10. CDR3 coding DNA: TGTGCCAGCAGCCGGGGGACGGGACAGGGGACGTCTGGGGCCAACGTCCTGACTTTC. Protein: CASSRGTGQGTSGANVLTF.

The chain uses TRBV24-1 and TRBJ2-7, with D possibly being TRBD2 (5 bases). Germline V gene sequence: CDR1 KGHDR, CDR2 SFDVKD. Trimming removed 4 bases at V and 6 bases at J, with 15 bases between. The CDR3 sequence is 14 residues long. Here the CDR3 DNA reads TGTGCCACCAGTGACCCGCGAAGAGGGCGCGAGCAGTACTTC. Protein sequence: CATSDPRRGREQYF.

The DNA of the CDR3 is TGCGCCAGCAGCCAAGATTCCCGGACAGTTCACTCTGGAAACACCATATATTTT. It is translated as CASSQDSRTVHSGNTIYF. The V gene is TRBV4-3, the J gene TRBJ1-3; D is possibly TRBD1 (6 bases). Germline assignment: CDR1 LGHNA and CDR2 YSLEER. Trimming cost V 0 bases and J 0 bases, with 15 bases left between them. The CDR3 contains 18 residues.

The chain couples TRBV5-6 to TRBJ1-2; TRBD1 matches at 9 bases. The ends lost 3 bases at V and 6 bases at J; junction bases unmatched: 0. CDR3 length equals 12 residues. In germline, CDR1 is SGHDT, CDR2 YYEEEE. CDR3 residues: CASSWDRDGYTF. In nucleotides, the CDR3 is TGTGCCAGCAGCTGGGACAGGGATGGCTACACCTTC.

This chain connects TRBV29-1 to TRBJ1-2; D gene uncertain. Trimming cost V 7 bases and J 2 bases, with 14 bases left between them. From germline, CDR1 is SQVTM and CDR2 ANQGSEA. The CDR3 totals 13 residues. CDR3 sequence reads: CSASNRENYGYTF. CDR3 nucleotides: TGCAGCGCCTCTAACCGGGAGAACTATGGCTACACCTTC.

The chain has TRBV5-1 and TRBJ2-5, with 12 bases fitting TRBD2. Unmatched junction bases numbered 14, after V lost 4 bases and J lost 4 bases. CDR1 SGHRS and CDR2 YFSETQ come from the germline V gene. The CDR3 has 18 amino acids. CDR3 DNA: TGCGCCAGCAGCCCTGGACTAGCGGGGAGACGATTTGGAGAGACCCAGTACTTC. This codes for CASSPGLAGRRFGETQYF.

With regard to this clone: Different DNA sequences within this sample yield the same CDR3. CDR3 in DNA: TGTGCCAGCAGTTACTCGAGCGGAGGATCACCCCTCCACTTT. It encodes CASSYSSGGSPLHF. The V and J genes are TRBV6-5 and TRBJ1-6; D uncertain. Germline V gene sequence: CDR1 MNHEY, CDR2 SVGAGI. The CDR3 covers 14 residues. V was shortened by 0 bases and J by 10 bases, with 10 bases between the two germline ends.

The J gene is TRBJ1-4, the V gene TRBV19, with TRBD1 matching 9 bases. Germline V CDR1 and CDR2: LNHDA, SQIVND (reference sequence). Trimming at V came to 1 base and at J to 6 bases, leaving 0 bases not matched to a gene. The CDR3 consists of 14 residues. In DNA form, the CDR3 reads TGTGCCAGTAGTATAGGGACAGGGGATGAAAAACTGTTTTTT. Translated: CASSIGTGDEKLFF. The full variable domain, with the rest looked up from reference TRBV19 and TRBJ1-4, is DGGITQSPKYLFRKEGQNVTLSCEQNLNHDAMYWYRQDPGQGLRLIYYSQIVNDFQKGDIAEGYSVSREKKESFPLTVTSAQKNPTAFYLCASSIGTGDEKLFFGSGTQLSVL.

This clone was observed a few times. The rearrangement uses TRBV2 and TRBJ1-1; 7 positions match TRBD1. Losses at the gene ends were 4 bases for V and 1 base for J; bases not matched to a gene: 6. The CDR3 totals 15 residues. Germline values: CDR1 SNHLY, CDR2 FYNNEI. Here the CDR3 DNA reads TGTGCCAGCAGTGCCCTGGGACAGAGGAACACTGAAGCTTTCTTT. This codes for CASSALGQRNTEAFF.

The chain employs TRBV25-1 and TRBJ1-4, with TRBD1 matching 9 bases. V was pared by 1 base and J by 5 bases, with 5 bases of the junction left unmatched. Germline V lookup: CDR1 MGHDK, CDR2 SYGVNS. The length of the CDR3 is 16 residues. The CDR3 protein is CASSEFGTGRNEKLFF. The CDR3 region has the DNA TGTGCCAGCAGTGAATTCGGGACAGGGAGGAATGAAAAACTGTTTTTT.

This clone was recorded once. The chain combines TRBV28 with TRBJ2-7, with TRBD2 as a possible D gene (5 bases). This CDR3 is built from 14 residues. The germline V and J ends were trimmed by 3 bases and 6 bases, with 15 bases remaining between them. CDR1 is MDHEN, CDR2 SYDVKM, per germline. The CDR3 loop is CASSFPPRGSEQYF. CDR3 coding DNA: TGTGCCAGCAGTTTCCCCCCCCGGGGTAGCGAGCAGTACTTC.

A single count supports this clone. The chain is built from TRBV2 and TRBJ1-1; no clear D. Germline V gene sequence: CDR1 SNHLY, CDR2 FYNNEI. Trimming removed 7 bases from V and 1 base from J, with 10 bases in between. CDR3 length equals 13 residues. The CDR3 nucleotides read TGTGCCAGCACCCGAGACACGAACACTGAAGCTTTCTTT. It specifies CASTRDTNTEAFF.

This clone was detected only a few times. V gene TRBV6-1 combines with J gene TRBJ2-5, with 9 positions matching TRBD2. This CDR3 region has 15 residues. V gave up 2 bases and J gave up 4 bases; unmatched junction bases: 5. Germline CDR1 and CDR2: MNHNS and SASEGT. The CDR3 DNA sequence: TGTGCCAGCAGTGAATTGATAGCGGGGGCAGAGACCCAGTACTTC. Translating gives CASSELIAGAETQYF.

As to this clone: Germline is not matched at one junction end, which may reflect a read error. The genes are TRBV28 and TRBJ1-1; D remains unclear. Germline V lookup: CDR1 MDHEN, CDR2 SYDVKM. There are 14 residues in the CDR3. The CDR3 loop is CASTLLVSNTEAFF. DNA for the CDR3: TGTGCCAGCACTTTACTAGTATCGAACACTGAAGCTTTCTTT. Full variable domain (rest looked up from reference TRBV28 and TRBJ1-1): DVKVTQSSRYLVKRTGEKVFLECVQDMDHENMFWYRQDPGLGLRLIYFSYDVKMKEKGDIPEGYSVSREKKERFSLILESASTNQTSMYLCASTLLVSNTEAFFGQGTRLTVV.

This chain joins TRBV29-1 and TRBJ2-7, with a tentative D call TRBD1 (6 bases). The germline V and J ends were trimmed by 3 bases and 0 bases, with 9 bases remaining between them. Germline assignment: CDR1 SQVTM and CDR2 ANQGSEA. The CDR3 loop spans 13 amino acids. The CDR3 region has the DNA TGCAGCGTTGAGTCAGGGGACTCCTACGAGCAGTACTTC. It yields the protein CSVESGDSYEQYF.

The chain couples TRBV12-3 or TRBV12-4 to TRBJ1-2; 7 bases line up with TRBD1. CDR3 size: 13 residues. The V and J ends lost 5 bases and 7 bases, in that order; junction bases with no gene match: 7. The CDR3 DNA reads as TGTGCCAGCAGTGAGACAGGGTACGGTGGCTACACCTTC. It encodes CASSETGYGGYTF.

The chain uses TRBV12-3 or TRBV12-4 and TRBJ1-2; the D gene is possibly TRBD1 (5 bases). Trimming cost V 2 bases and J 4 bases, with 8 bases left between them. CDR3 length: 13 residues. Here the CDR3 reads CASSLRGSYGYTF. CDR3 bases: TGTGCCAGCAGTTTAAGGGGTTCCTATGGCTACACCTTC.